These T cell receptor beta chains were read from a single sample in a study of blood T cells in healthy people across ages. MiXCR, run by TCRdb on the 5' RACE reads, gives a single entry per CDR3 protein. The data contain hundreds of thousands of distinct CDR3 sequences, about 62% of them singletons. The sequencing sample was made of blood. The receptors were gathered from a man aged 25 to 45 in good health. The CDR3 runs from the conserved cysteine through the conserved F or W. A D gene is named only where the DNA matches it firmly. The listing skips clone size in some rows; elsewhere it reads once, few, many or a size class.

size: .; V: TRBV20-1; D: TRBD1; J: TRBJ1-5; DNA: TGCAGTGCTAGACCAAGGGACAGGGACCAGCCCCAGCATTTT; CDR3: CSARPRDRDQPQHF
size: .; V: TRBV7-9; D: .; J: TRBJ1-2; DNA: TGTGCCAGCAGCGGCGAGGGGGTTAACTATGGCTACACCTTC; CDR3: CASSGEGVNYGYTF
size: .; V: TRBV20-1; D: TRBD1; J: TRBJ1-2; DNA: TGCAGTGCATATAGACAGGGGGTTAACTATGGCTACACCTTC; CDR3: CSAYRQGVNYGYTF
size: .; V: TRBV13; D: .; J: TRBJ1-1; DNA: TGTGCCAGCAGCCCAAGGGGGGCAGGAGCGAACACTGAAGCTTTCTTT; CDR3: CASSPRGAGANTEAFF
size: .; V: TRBV6-5; D: TRBD1; J: TRBJ1-2; DNA: TGTGCCAGCAGTCCGCCGACAGGGGCCTATGGCTACACCTTC; CDR3: CASSPPTGAYGYTF
size: .; V: TRBV7-2; D: TRBD2; J: TRBJ2-3; DNA: TGTGCCAGCAGCTTAAAAGCGGGAGAAACAGATACGCAGTATTTT; CDR3: CASSLKAGETDTQYF
size: .; V: TRBV4-1; D: .; J: TRBJ2-7; DNA: TGCGCCAGCAGCCCCGCGGTCGGGGACGACGAGCAGTACTTC; CDR3: CASSPAVGDDEQYF
size: few; V: TRBV27; D: .; J: TRBJ2-5; DNA: TGTGCCAGCAGTTTCTCCCCGGGGAGAGGGTACCAAGAGACCCAGTACTTC; CDR3: CASSFSPGRGYQETQYF
size: .; V: TRBV9; D: .; J: TRBJ2-3; DNA: TGTGCCAGCAGCGCCCAGGCGAGTGGGGATACGCAGTATTTT; CDR3: CASSAQASGDTQYF
size: .; V: TRBV24-1; D: .; J: TRBJ2-7; DNA: TGTGCCACCAAGGGCGGGTACAATGAGCAGTACTTC; CDR3: CATKGGYNEQYF
size: .; V: TRBV12-3/TRBV12-4; D: .; J: TRBJ2-3; DNA: TGTGCCAGCAGTTTTCGGGGGGTGAGGACAGATGTGCAGTATTTT; CDR3: CASSFRGVRTDVQYF
size: .; V: TRBV4-2; D: .; J: TRBJ2-3; DNA: TGTGCCAGCAGCCGGACTGTCCGGGATACGCAGTATTTT; CDR3: CASSRTVRDTQYF
size: .; V: TRBV20-1; D: .; J: TRBJ1-5; DNA: TGCAGTGCTAGGTCCAATTCGGGGAATCAGCCCCAGCATTTT; CDR3: CSARSNSGNQPQHF
size: once; V: TRBV11-2; D: TRBD2; J: TRBJ2-5; DNA: TGTGCCAGCAGCCTTAAACGGACTAGCCGTGCTGAGACCCAGTACTTC; CDR3: CASSLKRTSRAETQYF
size: .; V: TRBV4-3; D: .; J: TRBJ2-7; DNA: TGCGCCAGCAGCCAAGGCCTGACAGGAATCTACGAGCAGTACTTC; CDR3: CASSQGLTGIYEQYF
size: few; V: TRBV29-1; D: .; J: TRBJ2-1; DNA: TGCAGCGTTGAACGGGACAATGAGCAGTTCTTC; CDR3: CSVERDNEQFF
size: .; V: TRBV20-1; D: .; J: TRBJ2-3; DNA: TGCAGTGCCGCTAGGCTGGATACGCAGTATTTT; CDR3: CSAARLDTQYF
size: .; V: TRBV20-1; D: .; J: TRBJ2-7; DNA: TGCAGTGCGCGGCTTGGGTCACCCCGAAGCGAGCAGTACTTC; CDR3: CSARLGSPRSEQYF